The 10 T cell receptor beta chains in this list originate from one sample, sequenced in a study of blood T cells in healthy people across ages. Next came a second PCR, run for about 7 to 11 cycles, which used a sample-barcoded 5' primer along with a J-beta primer mix. From the 5' RACE reads, TCRdb called clonotypes with MiXCR, one entry per CDR3 protein. Of roughly 700,000 distinct CDR3 sequences in the sample, roughly 25% were seen once. These sequences were also reported in another study, on T cells of mothers and their children.

The source material was blood. The receptors stem from a boy younger than 18 in good health.

This clonotype was counted only a few times. The rearrangement joins TRBV4-1 to TRBJ2-1; TRBD2 might be the D (5 bases). From germline, CDR1 is MGHRA and CDR2 YSYEKL. There are 18 residues in the CDR3. Trimming shortened V by 3 bases and J by 0 bases, and 18 bases separated the two germline ends. The DNA of the CDR3 is TGCGCCAGCAGCCAGGCCGAACTTAGCGTGCCCTCCTACAATGAGCAGTTCTTC. Translating gives CASSQAELSVPSYNEQFF.

A few counts support this clonotype. This rearrangement joins TRBV7-2 to TRBJ2-1; 8 bases agree with TRBD2. From germline, CDR1 is SGHTA and CDR2 FQGNSA. With 1 base clipped from V and 4 bases from J, the junction kept 3 bases outside the gene matches. The CDR3 extends over 15 amino acids. Here the CDR3 reads CASSLDTSGYNEQFF. The CDR3 DNA reads as TGTGCCAGCAGCTTAGATACTAGCGGATACAATGAGCAGTTCTTC.

This clonotype has more than one count but fewer than ten. The genes are TRBV5-8 and TRBJ2-3; 8 bases map to TRBD1. This CDR3 is built from 16 residues. Germline V gene lookup returns CDR1 SGHTS and CDR2 YDEGEE. After removal of 1 base from V and 0 bases from J, the junction contained 4 bases not matched to a gene. The CDR3 DNA reads TGTGCCAGCAGCTTGTGGCAGGGGGCGAGCACAGATACGCAGTATTTT. Translation: CASSLWQGASTDTQYF.

This clonotype occurred a few times. The chain is built from TRBV29-1 and TRBJ2-5, with TRBD2 identical over 11 bases. Germline loops: CDR1 SQVTM, CDR2 ANQGSEA. V gave up 4 bases and J gave up 2 bases; unmatched junction bases: 3. The CDR3 has 14 amino acids. CDR3 sequence (DNA): TGCAGCGTTGGACTAGCGGGGCTACAAGAGACCCAGTACTTC. It codes for CSVGLAGLQETQYF.

This chain links TRBV29-1 with TRBJ1-1; D gene uncertain. V lost 5 bases, J lost 1 base, and 14 bases lay in between. The CDR3 is made up of 14 amino acids. Germline V gene data show CDR1 as SQVTM and CDR2 as ANQGSEA. The CDR3 DNA is TGCAGCGTTAGATGGGCCGGCCCGAACACTGAAGCTTTCTTT. Amino acids: CSVRWAGPNTEAFF.

There are a few counts of this clonotype. The V call is TRBV4-3, the J call TRBJ2-5, with TRBD2 identical over 9 bases. The J call may be incorrect, as the DNA end agrees better with TRBJ2-7. The CDR3 covers 15 residues. Germline CDR1 is LGHNA and CDR2 is YSLEER. The CDR3 nucleotides are TGCGCCAGCAGCCAAGGACTAGCGGATAGAAACGAGCAGTACTTC. Protein product: CASSQGLADRNEQYF.

The rearrangement links TRBV9 to TRBJ1-2; possible D gene TRBD1, 5 bases. Germline-derived CDR1 and CDR2 are SGDLS and YYNGEE. Trimming left V 2 bases short and J 2 bases short, with 10 bases between. This CDR3 has 14 amino acids. The CDR3 region has the DNA TGTGCCAGCAGCGTCCAAGGGGAGAACTATGGCTACACCTTC. This gives the protein CASSVQGENYGYTF. The full variable domain, rest sourced from reference TRBV9 and TRBJ1-2, is DSGVTQTPKHLITATGQRVTLRCSPRSGDLSVYWYQQSLDQGLQFLIQYYNGEERAKGNILERFSAQQFPDLHSELNLSSLELGDSALYFCASSVQGENYGYTFGSGTRLTVV.

V gene TRBV6-5 combines with J gene TRBJ1-5; the D gene is possibly TRBD1 (6 bases). Germline V gives CDR1 MNHEY, CDR2 SVGAGI. The germline V and J ends were trimmed by 4 bases and 2 bases, with 15 bases remaining between them. The CDR3 has 16 residues. Here the CDR3 DNA reads TGTGCCAGCAGTTCCACGGGGGCGCGGGGCAATCAGCCCCAGCATTTT. Translation gives CASSSTGARGNQPQHF.

The rearrangement uses TRBV19 and TRBJ2-5; 7 nucleotides agree with TRBD2. V lost 4 bases to trimming and J lost 5 bases; unmatched junction nucleotides: 10. This CDR3 spans 15 amino acids. Germline V gene data show CDR1 as LNHDA and CDR2 as SQIVND (reference sequence). CDR3 in amino acids: CASSNGGIAVETQYF. The CDR3 nucleotides read TGTGCCAGTAGTAACGGGGGGATTGCAGTCGAGACCCAGTACTTC.

The V call is TRBV3-1, the J call TRBJ1-3; no clear D. The germline V and J ends were trimmed by 1 base and 4 bases, with 5 bases remaining between them. The germline CDR1 and CDR2 sequences are LGHDT and YNNKEL (reference sequence). The CDR3 has 13 residues. Written as DNA, the CDR3 is TGTGCCAGCAGCCAAGGTCGCGGAAACACCATATATTTT. Translated: CASSQGRGNTIYF.